The rows below give T cell receptor beta chains drawn from one sample of a study of CD8+ T cells in alopecia areata. The data were produced by immunoSEQ multiplex PCR, yet TCRdb's version contains in-frame clones alone and is incomplete. The sample lists over 200,000 clones, 57% occurring once. The sequencing used CD4+ T cells sorted from blood, collected at week 0. All receptors come from a human donor with alopecia areata. Each CDR3 is given with its conserved first and last residue. D genes are given only for firm matches. Clone size, where shown, is once, few, many, or a class for clones that have expanded.

size	V	J	D	length	CDR3	DNA
.	TRBV4-1	TRBJ2-3	.	13	CASSQFIAKTQYF	TGCGCCAGCAGCCAATTCATCGCGAAAACGCAGTATTTT
.	TRBV30	TRBJ2-7	TRBD2	12	CAASGGTYEQYF	TGTGCCGCATCGGGAGGCACCTACGAGCAGTACTTC
few	TRBV5-1	TRBJ2-2	TRBD1	15	CASSPEGTVGGELFF	TGCGCCAGCAGCCCGGAAGGGACAGTTGGCGGGGAGCTGTTTTTT
.	TRBV30	TRBJ1-4	TRBD1	16	CAWSPLRQGGNEKLFF	TGTGCCTGGAGCCCATTAAGACAGGGTGGGAATGAAAAACTGTTTTTT
.	TRBV30	TRBJ1-2	.	13	CAWSTRPPYGYTF	TGTGCCTGGAGTACGAGGCCGCCGTATGGCTACACCTTC
.	TRBV19	TRBJ2-7	.	14	CASSSQGGIDEQYF	TGTGCCAGTAGTTCCCAGGGGGGGATCGACGAGCAGTACTTC
.	TRBV29-1	TRBJ1-1	.	14	CSVERSRGGTEAFF	TGCAGCGTTGAACGTAGCAGAGGTGGGACTGAAGCTTTCTTT
.	TRBV10-3	TRBJ2-1	.	14	CAISESGDYNEQFF	TGTGCCATCAGTGAGTCAGGAGATTACAATGAGCAGTTCTTC
.	TRBV7-9	TRBJ1-2	.	12	CASSLEVEDYTF	TGTGCCAGCAGCTTAGAGGTGGAGGACTACACCTTC
.	TRBV7-2	TRBJ2-7	TRBD1	14	CASSLDDRGYEQYF	TGTGCCAGCAGCTTGGACGACAGGGGCTACGAGCAGTACTTC
.	TRBV11-2	TRBJ2-1	TRBD1	15	CASSPSRDRSLEQFF	TGTGCCAGCAGCCCAAGCCGGGACAGAAGTCTTGAGCAGTTCTTC
.	TRBV11-2	TRBJ1-5	TRBD1	16	CASLGTGRKGNQPQHF	TGTGCCAGCCTCGGGACAGGGAGGAAGGGCAATCAGCCCCAGCATTTT
few	TRBV7-9	TRBJ2-1	.	14	CASSLTGYANEQFF	TGTGCCAGCAGCCTGACTGGCTATGCGAATGAGCAGTTCTTC
.	TRBV30	TRBJ1-1	TRBD1	13	CACRRQGVTEAFF	TGTGCCTGCCGGCGACAGGGGGTCACTGAAGCTTTCTTT
once	TRBV6-5	TRBJ2-3	.	15	CASSARWTGTDTQYF	TGTGCCAGCAGTGCCCGGTGGACGGGCACAGATACGCAGTATTTT
few	TRBV29-1	TRBJ2-3	.	14	CSVGLASGGDTQYF	TGCAGCGTTGGGCTAGCATCAGGGGGGGATACGCAGTATTTT
.	TRBV7-8	TRBJ2-2	TRBD1	15	CASSLDHRGAGELFF	TGTGCCAGCAGCTTAGACCACAGGGGTGCCGGGGAGCTGTTTTTT
.	TRBV14	TRBJ1-2	.	15	CASSGLFSFTYGYTF	TGTGCCAGCAGTGGTCTCTTTAGCTTCACCTATGGCTACACCTTC
.	TRBV7-2	TRBJ2-2	TRBD1	16	CASSLRAGQGSGELFF	TGTGCCAGCAGCTTAAGAGCGGGACAGGGGTCCGGGGAGCTGTTTTTT
.	TRBV7-2	TRBJ2-7	TRBD2	18	CASSLEVSGGANSYEQYF	TGTGCCAGCAGCTTAGAGGTTAGCGGGGGAGCGAACTCCTACGAGCAGTACTTC
.	TRBV6-5	TRBJ2-2	TRBD1	15	CASSSPGQDTGELFF	TGTGCCAGCAGCTCACCGGGACAGGACACCGGGGAGCTGTTTTTT
.	TRBV4-1	TRBJ2-7	TRBD1	16	CASSLTLRDRGYEQYF	TGCGCCAGCAGCCTCACACTCCGGGACAGGGGGTACGAGCAGTACTTC
once	TRBV6-1	TRBJ1-5	.	15	CASSNQGWSNQPQHF	TGTGCCAGCAGCAATCAGGGGTGGAGCAATCAGCCCCAGCATTTT
few	TRBV28	TRBJ2-7	TRBD2	19	CASSPLPGTSGRSRREQYF	TGTGCCAGCAGTCCACTTCCCGGGACTAGCGGGAGGTCCCGGAGGGAGCAGTACTTC
.	TRBV2	TRBJ2-1	.	12	CASQGNGNEQFF	TGTGCCAGCCAGGGGAACGGGAATGAGCAGTTCTTC
.	TRBV7-3	TRBJ2-3	.	15	CASSLTRDSTDTQYF	TGTGCCAGCAGCTTAACTAGAGACAGCACAGATACGCAGTATTTT
few	TRBV2	TRBJ1-4	TRBD1	14	CASRGTGRDEKLFF	TGTGCCAGCAGGGGGACAGGGAGGGATGAAAAACTGTTTTTT
few	TRBV2	TRBJ2-2	.	15	CATQAKGQNTGELFF	TGTGCCACCCAGGCGAAGGGACAGAACACCGGGGAGCTGTTTTTT
.	TRBV11-2	TRBJ1-4	.	17	CASSLGRGRSTNEKLFF	TGTGCCAGCAGCTTAGGGAGAGGAAGGTCGACTAATGAAAAACTGTTTTTT
.	TRBV9	TRBJ2-6	.	16	CASSPLLGSGANVLTF	TGTGCCAGCAGCCCCCTCCTTGGCTCTGGGGCCAACGTCCTGACTTTC
few	TRBV7-3	TRBJ2-1	TRBD2	16	CASSTASGATYNEQFF	TGTGCCAGCAGCACCGCTAGCGGGGCTACTTACAATGAGCAGTTCTTC
.	TRBV7-9	TRBJ2-7	.	11	CASREVGEQYF	TGTGCCAGCAGGGAGGTAGGAGAGCAGTACTTC
.	TRBV29-1	TRBJ2-5	TRBD2	14	CSVGLVAGQETQYF	TGCAGCGTTGGCTTAGTAGCGGGACAAGAGACCCAGTACTTC
.	TRBV30	TRBJ2-1	TRBD2	13	CACSGLAGGEQFF	TGTGCCTGCTCGGGACTAGCGGGAGGCGAGCAGTTCTTC
.	TRBV1	TRBJ2-3	.	17	CTSSQDSPAGGPDTQYF	TGCACCAGCAGCCAAGATAGCCCAGCGGGAGGGCCAGATACGCAGTATTTT
.	TRBV5-5	TRBJ2-5	.	17	CASSLVFGFAYQETQYF	TGTGCCAGCAGCTTGGTGTTCGGTTTCGCGTACCAAGAGACCCAGTACTTC
.	TRBV4-1	TRBJ2-7	.	18	CASSMLGLQGRWSNEQYF	TGCGCCAGCAGCATGTTAGGCCTCCAGGGCAGATGGTCCAACGAGCAGTACTTC
.	TRBV5-4	TRBJ1-4	.	11	CASSLDGKLFF	TGTGCCAGCAGCTTGGATGGAAAACTGTTTTTT
.	TRBV6-5	TRBJ2-1	TRBD2	16	CASSSSLAGPRNEQFF	TGTGCCAGCAGTTCCTCACTAGCGGGGCCACGGAATGAGCAGTTCTTC
.	TRBV27	TRBJ2-4	TRBD1	17	CASRPQGKGVAKNIQYF	TGTGCCAGCAGGCCACAGGGGAAAGGGGTCGCCAAAAACATTCAGTACTTC
medium-sized	TRBV30	TRBJ2-3	TRBD2	13	CAWGTSGSDTQYF	TGTGCCTGGGGAACTAGCGGCTCAGATACGCAGTATTTT
.	TRBV6-5	TRBJ2-5	.	13	CASSYVGQETQYF	TGTGCCAGCAGTTACGTTGGGCAAGAGACCCAGTACTTC
.	TRBV6-6	TRBJ2-7	TRBD1	14	CASTRTGGLNEQYF	TGTGCCAGCACCAGGACAGGGGGGCTCAACGAGCAGTACTTC
.	TRBV5-1	TRBJ1-5	.	14	CASSLGQPNQPQHF	TGCGCCAGCAGCTTGGGACAGCCCAATCAGCCCCAGCATTTT
.	TRBV7-3	TRBJ2-3	.	15	CASSLKLAGPDTQYF	TGTGCCAGCAGCTTAAAGCTAGCCGGCCCAGATACGCAGTATTTT
few	TRBV7-9	TRBJ1-2	.	14	CASSQEVGFYGYTF	TGTGCCAGCAGCCAGGAGGTGGGGTTCTATGGCTACACCTTC